This TCR beta chain stems from a study of cytomegalovirus exposure and HLA in healthy donors. The study's findings and limits: Cytomegalovirus-associated status was assigned to about 150 TCR beta chains. In vitro confirmation showed three CMV-associated chains to be CMV antigen specific.

Only in-frame clones appear in the TCRdb table, and some are missing; sequencing was by immunoSEQ multiplex PCR. The repertoire includes roughly 150,000 clones, around nine tenths of them detected once, and about 3.5% sits in the top ten. Regarding this clone: Its antigen is still unknown.

Between the trimmed V and J ends, which lost 1 base and 3 bases, there was a span of 10 bases. The CDR3 covers 14 residues. The germline CDR1 and CDR2 sequences are MNHNS and SASEGT. The sequencing sample was made of PBMCs. The V gene is TRBV6-1, the J gene TRBJ2-7; D gene uncertain. The origin of this receptor is a woman under 30 in good health and CMV-seropositive. Here the CDR3 reads CASSEVTVLYEQYF. CDR3 sequence (DNA): TGTGCCAGCAGTGAAGTAACAGTCCTCTACGAGCAGTACTTC.